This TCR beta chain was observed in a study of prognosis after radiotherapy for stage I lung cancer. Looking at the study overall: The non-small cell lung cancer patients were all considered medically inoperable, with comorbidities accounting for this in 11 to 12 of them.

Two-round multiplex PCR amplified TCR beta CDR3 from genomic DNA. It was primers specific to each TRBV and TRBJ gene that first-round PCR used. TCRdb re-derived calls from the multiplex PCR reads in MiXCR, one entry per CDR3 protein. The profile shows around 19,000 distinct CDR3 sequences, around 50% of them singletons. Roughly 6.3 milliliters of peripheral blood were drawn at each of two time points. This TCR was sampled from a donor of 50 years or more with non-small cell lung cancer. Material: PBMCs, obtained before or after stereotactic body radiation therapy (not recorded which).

The CDR3 DNA sequence: TGTGCCAGCAGTGATTCGGTGGGGAATCAGCCCCAGCATTTT. Amino acids: CASSDSVGNQPQHF. The J gene is TRBJ1-5, the V gene TRBV6-1, with D unclear. Germline assignment: CDR1 MNHNS and CDR2 SASEGT. The CDR3 length is 14 residues. Trimming stripped 3 bases from V and 4 bases from J, with 10 bases between.